A single sample gave rise to the 31 T cell receptor beta chains below, sequenced in a study of control samples from healthy donors and cancer patients. TCRdb's copy holds only in-frame clones and misses some; the assay was immunoSEQ multiplex PCR. This sample has some 200,000 clones, with 91% found just once. The specimen sequenced was blood. These receptors came from a woman in her thirties in good health.

This chain links TRBV6-4 with TRBJ2-3, with 10 bases matching TRBD2. CDR3 length equals 16 residues. V shed 5 bases and J 1 base; nucleotides not matched to a gene: 6. Germline values: CDR1 MRHNA, CDR2 SNTAGT. CDR3 amino acids: CASSPSGGAGTDTQYF. The CDR3, as DNA: TGTGCCAGCAGTCCGAGCGGGGGGGCGGGCACAGATACGCAGTATTTT.

The rearrangement uses TRBV10-1 and TRBJ1-2, with 7 bases fitting TRBD1. Germline CDR1 and CDR2: WNHNN and SYGVQD (reference sequence). V trimming: 2 bases; J trimming: 8 bases; junction bases outside the gene matches: 2. This CDR3 is 12 amino acids long. CDR3 sequence (DNA): TGCGCCAGCAGTGAGGGGACAGTGGGCTACACCTTC. It translates to CASSEGTVGYTF.

This chain joins TRBV19 and TRBJ1-2; D gene uncertain. Germline V lookup: CDR1 LNHDA, CDR2 SQIVND (reference sequence). The V end was cut by 3 bases, the J end by 0 bases, with 8 bases between. This CDR3 spans 14 amino acids. CDR3 nucleotides: TGTGCCAGTAGTATTCGGGGTACTAACTATGGCTACACCTTC. This gives the protein CASSIRGTNYGYTF. Using reference TRBV19 and TRBJ1-2 for the parts outside the CDR3, the full variable domain is DGGITQSPKYLFRKEGQNVTLSCEQNLNHDAMYWYRQDPGQGLRLIYYSQIVNDFQKGDIAEGYSVSREKKESFPLTVTSAQKNPTAFYLCASSIRGTNYGYTFGSGTRLTVV.

V gene TRBV27 combines with J gene TRBJ1-6; D not certain. Deletions cut 7 bases from V and 0 bases from J, with 4 bases between. There are 13 residues in the CDR3. CDR1 and CDR2 from the germline V gene are MNHEY and SMNVEV (reference sequence). The CDR3 DNA reads as TGTGCCAGCAAGAGCTCCTATAATTCACCCCTCCACTTT. This codes for CASKSSYNSPLHF.

CDR3 coding DNA: TGTGCCAGCAGTTTCAGGGGTGAGCAGTACTTC. As protein: CASSFRGEQYF. The V call is TRBV12-3 or TRBV12-4, the J call TRBJ2-7; D might be TRBD1 (6 bases). This CDR3 comprises 11 residues. V shed 3 bases and J shed 7 bases, with 7 bases lying between them.

V and J are TRBV6-5 and TRBJ2-7, with 9 bases fitting TRBD1. This CDR3 has 13 amino acids. The ends lost 6 bases at V and 5 bases at J; junction bases unmatched: 5. Germline-derived CDR1 and CDR2 are MNHEY and SVGAGI. The CDR3 protein is CASRPGQGHEQYF. CDR3 coding DNA: TGTGCCAGCAGACCGGGACAGGGCCACGAGCAGTACTTC.

V and J are TRBV12-3 or TRBV12-4 and TRBJ2-1, with 7 bases matching TRBD1. This CDR3 contains 13 residues. J lost 4 bases, V lost 6 bases, and 3 bases had no gene match. The CDR3 DNA reads TGTGCCAGCAGAGACAGGGCTTACAATGAGCAGTTCTTC. It codes for CASRDRAYNEQFF.

The chain combines TRBV7-2 with TRBJ2-7; TRBD1 matches at 7 bases. Unmatched junction bases numbered 6, after V lost 1 base and J lost 0 bases. The germline V gene encodes CDR1 SGHTA and CDR2 FQGNSA. The CDR3 has 16 residues. CDR3 coding DNA: TGTGCCAGCAGCTTAGGTTCGGGACAGCGCTCCTACGAGCAGTACTTC. Its translation: CASSLGSGQRSYEQYF.

This rearrangement joins TRBV5-1 to TRBJ2-3; D might be TRBD1 (5 bases). V gave up 4 bases and J gave up 4 bases, with 7 bases separating them. The length of the CDR3 is 12 residues. Germline V lookup: CDR1 SGHRS, CDR2 YFSETQ. As DNA, the CDR3 is TGCGCCAGCAGCCAACAGGCAGATACGCAGTATTTT. As protein: CASSQQADTQYF.

The CDR3 sequence: CASSLRQGTGNQPQHF. The CDR3, as DNA: TGTGCCAGCAGCCTCCGACAGGGCACGGGCAATCAGCCCCAGCATTTT. The rearrangement joins TRBV7-2 to TRBJ1-5, with TRBD1 matching over 7 bases. Germline V gene data show CDR1 as SGHTA and CDR2 as FQGNSA. V gave up 5 bases and J gave up 2 bases; unmatched junction bases: 9. This CDR3 is 16 amino acids long.

This clone was seen just once. CDR3 residues: CAPYRDNEQFF. The CDR3 DNA is TGTGCCCCATACAGGGATAATGAGCAGTTCTTC. The rearrangement uses TRBV24-1 and TRBJ2-1, with TRBD1 as a possible D gene (6 bases). Looked up from germline, CDR1 is KGHDR and CDR2 is SFDVKD. This CDR3 comprises 11 residues. V was trimmed by 12 bases and J by 7 bases, leaving 12 bases between them.

V usage is TRBV28 and J usage is TRBJ2-7, with D maybe TRBD1 (8 bases). Looked up from germline, CDR1 is MDHEN and CDR2 is SYDVKM. The CDR3 runs 14 residues. V shed 10 bases and J shed 4 bases, with 20 bases lying between them. CDR3: CATDRGGAGYEQYF. The CDR3 nucleotides are TGTGCCACCGACAGGGGAGGAGCGGGATACGAGCAGTACTTC. Combining the CDR3 with reference TRBV28 and TRBJ2-7 gives the whole variable domain DVKVTQSSRYLVKRTGEKVFLECVQDMDHENMFWYRQDPGLGLRLIYFSYDVKMKEKGDIPEGYSVSREKKERFSLILESASTNQTSMYLCATDRGGAGYEQYFGPGTRLTVT.

This clone has just one count. The V gene is TRBV6-5, the J gene TRBJ1-4, with 9 bases matching TRBD1. Per the germline V gene, CDR1 is MNHEY and CDR2 is SVGAGI. The V gene end was trimmed by 2 bases and the J gene end by 3 bases; junction bases not matched to a gene: 1. CDR3 length: 15 residues. The CDR3 DNA reads TGTGCCAGCAGTTACCGGACAGGGGCTAATGAAAAACTGTTTTTT. This codes for CASSYRTGANEKLFF.

The genes are TRBV6-2 or TRBV6-3 and TRBJ2-7; 9 nucleotides align to TRBD1. There are 14 residues in the CDR3. The ends lost 5 bases at V and 5 bases at J; junction bases unmatched: 7. The germline gives CDR1 MNHEY, CDR2 SVGEGT. Here the CDR3 reads CASSNTGGRDEQYF. For the CDR3, the DNA is TGTGCCAGCAGTAACACAGGGGGCCGGGACGAGCAGTACTTC.

Regarding this clone: The same CDR3 is also encoded by other DNA sequences in this sample. The CDR3 sequence is CASSPDSSYEQYF. For the CDR3, the DNA is TGTGCCAGCTCACCAGACAGCTCCTACGAGCAGTACTTC. V is TRBV18 and J is TRBJ2-7; TRBD1 is a possible D gene (5 bases). V was trimmed by 2 bases and J by 0 bases, leaving 5 bases between them. This CDR3 has 13 residues. CDR1 and CDR2 (germline): KGHSH, LQKENI.

The chain has TRBV7-9 and TRBJ1-1; maybe TRBD1 (5 bases). This CDR3 has 14 amino acids. Between the trimmed V and J ends, which lost 1 base and 4 bases, there was a span of 10 bases. Germline CDR1 and CDR2: SEHNR and FQNEAQ (reference sequence). The CDR3 bases are TGTGCCAGCAGCTTAGGGGGCGCGGGCACTGAAGCTTTCTTT. Its translation is CASSLGGAGTEAFF.

The chain links TRBV3-1 (or the pseudogene TRBV3-2) to TRBJ2-7, with a tentative D call TRBD2 (5 bases). V was cut by 1 base and J by 5 bases, with 9 bases left in between. From germline, CDR1 is LGHDT and CDR2 YNNKEL (reference sequence). The CDR3 covers 13 residues. This CDR3 reads CASSQVRGNEQYF. In DNA form, the CDR3 reads TGTGCCAGCAGCCAAGTAAGAGGGAACGAGCAGTACTTC.

The chain has TRBV10-3 and TRBJ2-2; 11 nucleotides match TRBD1. V shed 10 bases, J shed 4 bases, and the junction held 5 bases outside the gene matches. The CDR3 totals 14 residues. Per germline, CDR1 ENHRY and CDR2 SYGVKD. The CDR3 reads CASTGTGGTGELFF. In DNA form, the CDR3 reads TGTGCCAGTACCGGGACAGGGGGCACCGGGGAGCTGTTTTTT.

Concerning this clone itself: The same CDR3 also results from other DNA sequences found in this sample. The chain links TRBV7-9 to TRBJ1-2; 9 bases map to TRBD1. CDR3 size: 12 residues. Germline V gene lookup returns CDR1 SEHNR and CDR2 FQNEAQ (reference sequence). The ends lost 1 base at V and 10 bases at J; junction bases unmatched: 1. The CDR3 DNA sequence: TGTGCCAGCAGCTTAGGACAGGGGGACTACACCTTC. Protein sequence: CASSLGQGDYTF.

Of note for this clone: The sample has other DNA sequences that encode this CDR3 too. This sequence joins TRBV18 and TRBJ1-1; a possible D gene is TRBD1 (5 bases). The CDR3 is 14 residues long. Trimming left V 6 bases short and J 1 base short, with 12 bases between. The germline gives CDR1 KGHSH, CDR2 LQKENI. Written as DNA, the CDR3 is TGTGCCAGCTCTTATGGGACCGAGAACACTGAAGCTTTCTTT. Its translation is CASSYGTENTEAFF.

CDR3 in amino acids: CASSFLPGAIGGYTF. In DNA, the CDR3 is TGTGCCAGCAGCTTTTTACCGGGGGCAATAGGTGGCTACACCTTC. The gene calls are TRBV7-6 and TRBJ1-2; TRBD1 might be the D (6 bases). Trimming removed 3 bases at V and 7 bases at J, with 18 bases between. This CDR3 spans 15 amino acids. Germline values: CDR1 SGHVS, CDR2 FNYEAQ. The whole variable domain, remainder taken from reference TRBV7-6 and TRBJ1-2, is GAGVSQSPRYKVTKRGQDVALRCDPISGHVSLYWYRQALGQGPEFLTYFNYEAQQDKSGLPNDRFSAERPEGSISTLTIQRTEQRDSAMYRCASSFLPGAIGGYTFGSGTRLTVV.

The rearrangement links TRBV5-6 to TRBJ2-2, with 14 bases identical to TRBD2. Germline V gives CDR1 SGHDT, CDR2 YYEEEE. This CDR3 region has 16 residues. Losses at the gene ends were 0 bases for V and 6 bases for J; bases not matched to a gene: 1. The CDR3 protein is CASSLVTSGGAGELFF. DNA for the CDR3: TGTGCCAGCAGCTTGGTGACTAGCGGGGGGGCCGGGGAGCTGTTTTTT. Variable domain in full (rest from reference TRBV5-6 and TRBJ2-2): DAGVTQSPTHLIKTRGQQVTLRCSPKSGHDTVSWYQQALGQGPQFIFQYYEEEERQRGNFPDRFSGHQFPNYSSELNVNALLLGDSALYLCASSLVTSGGAGELFFGEGSRLTVL.

CDR3 region: CASSLQENTEAFF. The CDR3 nucleotides are TGTGCCAGCAGCTTACAAGAGAACACTGAAGCTTTCTTT. The genes are TRBV5-5 and TRBJ1-1; no reliable D call. The CDR3 loop spans 13 amino acids. The V and J ends lost 2 bases and 1 base respectively, with 6 bases between them. The germline V gene encodes CDR1 SGHKS and CDR2 YYEKEE (reference sequence). Looking up the rest from reference TRBV5-5 and TRBJ1-1 gives the full variable domain: DAGVTQSPTHLIKTRGQQVTLRCSPISGHKSVSWYQQVLGQGPQFIFQYYEKEERGRGNFPDRFSARQFPNYSSELNVNALLLGDSALYLCASSLQENTEAFFGQGTRLTVV.

This chain connects TRBV13 to TRBJ2-3, with 8 bases matching TRBD2. This CDR3 is built from 15 residues. The ends lost 6 bases at V and 3 bases at J; junction bases unmatched: 8. From germline, CDR1 is PRHDT and CDR2 FYEKMQ (reference sequence). CDR3 sequence: CASRLRGGSTDTQYF. In DNA, the CDR3 is TGTGCCAGCAGACTCCGGGGGGGTTCTACAGATACGCAGTATTTT.

This clone is medium-sized (0.01 to 0.1%) in the sample. The chain recombines TRBV30 with TRBJ2-1; 10 bases align to TRBD2. CDR1 and CDR2 (germline): GTSNPN, SVGIG (reference sequence). The V gene end was trimmed by 1 base and the J gene end by 7 bases; junction bases not matched to a gene: 7. CDR3 length: 15 amino acids. The CDR3 reads CAWSEGASGRNEQFF. In DNA form, the CDR3 reads TGTGCCTGGAGTGAGGGGGCTAGCGGGAGAAATGAGCAGTTCTTC.

The V and J genes are TRBV2 and TRBJ2-3; D not certain. Germline loops: CDR1 SNHLY, CDR2 FYNNEI. V was shortened by 4 bases and J by 4 bases, with 6 bases between the two germline ends. The CDR3 consists of 12 residues. The CDR3 DNA sequence: TGTGCCAGCAGTGTGGGCTCAGATACGCAGTATTTT. This sequence encodes CASSVGSDTQYF.

The gene calls are TRBV6-1 and TRBJ2-3; no firm D call. Germline lookup yields CDR1 MNHNS and CDR2 SASEGT. This CDR3 has 15 residues. V lost 3 bases to trimming and J lost 5 bases, with 15 bases between them. CDR3 residues: CASSEVLAGVDTQYF. The CDR3 DNA is TGTGCCAGCAGTGAGGTGTTAGCTGGGGTAGATACGCAGTATTTT.

This chain connects TRBV15 to TRBJ1-1; weak D call: TRBD1 (5 bases). Trimming stripped 0 bases from V and 0 bases from J, with 14 bases between. This CDR3 is 17 amino acids long. CDR1 is LNHNV and CDR2 is YYDKDF in the germline V gene (reference sequence). CDR3 in amino acids: CATSRERRGRMNTEAFF. As DNA, the CDR3 is TGTGCCACCAGCAGAGAAAGGAGGGGACGGATGAACACTGAAGCTTTCTTT.

Only one count was recorded for this clone. The genes are TRBV28 and TRBJ1-1; the match to TRBD1 covers 9 bases. V shed 3 bases, J shed 4 bases, and the junction held 3 bases outside the gene matches. In germline, CDR1 is MDHEN, CDR2 SYDVKM. The CDR3 is 14 amino acids. In DNA, the CDR3 is TGTGCCAGCAGTTTCTCGGGACAGGGCACTGAAGCTTTCTTT. Translation gives CASSFSGQGTEAFF.

The V and J genes are TRBV4-3 and TRBJ2-7; 9 nucleotides line up with TRBD2. Trimming at V came to 0 bases and at J to 2 bases, leaving 8 bases not matched to a gene. The length of the CDR3 is 17 residues. Germline values: CDR1 LGHNA, CDR2 YSLEER. CDR3 protein: CASSQDWASGIAYEQYF. In DNA form, the CDR3 reads TGCGCCAGCAGCCAAGATTGGGCTAGCGGGATTGCCTACGAGCAGTACTTC.

The gene calls are TRBV19 and TRBJ2-2; maybe TRBD1 (6 bases). There are 15 residues in the CDR3. Trimming shortened V by 7 bases and J by 0 bases, and 12 bases separated the two germline ends. The germline V gene has CDR1 LNHDA and CDR2 SQIVND (reference sequence). CDR3 DNA sequence: TGTGCCAGTAAAACAGGGTCGGCGAACACCGGGGAGCTGTTTTTT. Its protein product is CASKTGSANTGELFF.